The clone carrying this TCR beta chain has a single count. This CDR3 comprises 15 residues. The germline gives CDR1 SEHNR, CDR2 FQNEAQ (reference sequence). Trimming left V 3 bases short and J 6 bases short, with 15 bases between. These data belong to a study of technical replicates of blood from several donors. Profiled with immunoSEQ multiplex PCR; TCRdb holds only in-frame clones, not every one. In the table there are fewer than 85,000 clones, 95% to 97% of which are singletons. The sample consisted of T cells isolated from PBMCs. The clonotype originates from a human donor in good health. This chain connects TRBV7-9 to TRBJ2-1; TRBD2 might be the D (6 bases). For the CDR3, the DNA is TGTGCCAGCAGCTTTCGTTCGGACGGGGGCAATGAGCAGTTCTTC. Its translation is CASSFRSDGGNEQFF.